This T cell receptor beta chain was documented in a study of CD8 T cells in ankylosing spondylitis. Study outcomes and limitations: Reactive arthritis synovial fluid and blood were previously reported to contain some motif variants. Roughly 8 highly homologous variants made up a TCR beta motif, and this motif appeared characteristic of ankylosing spondylitis blood.

A word on this clonotype: Its antigen remains unidentified.

The CDR3 sequence is 14 residues long. Germline V gene lookup returns CDR1 MNHEY and CDR2 SMNVEV (reference sequence). V lost 10 bases, J lost 0 bases, and 13 bases lay in between. TCRdb reprocessed the 5' RACE reads with MiXCR, giving one entry per CDR3 protein. This table has roughly 130,000 distinct CDR3 sequences, approximately 14% appearing once. The rearrangement links TRBV27 to TRBJ2-4; D uncertain. The sample consisted of blood, either unsorted or a sorted T cell fraction (not recorded which). The TCR sequence derives from a female donor with ankylosing spondylitis or in good health (not recorded which). The CDR3 nucleotides are TGTGCCACCCGACCAAGTTCAGCCAAAAACATTCAGTACTTC. Translation: CATRPSSAKNIQYF.